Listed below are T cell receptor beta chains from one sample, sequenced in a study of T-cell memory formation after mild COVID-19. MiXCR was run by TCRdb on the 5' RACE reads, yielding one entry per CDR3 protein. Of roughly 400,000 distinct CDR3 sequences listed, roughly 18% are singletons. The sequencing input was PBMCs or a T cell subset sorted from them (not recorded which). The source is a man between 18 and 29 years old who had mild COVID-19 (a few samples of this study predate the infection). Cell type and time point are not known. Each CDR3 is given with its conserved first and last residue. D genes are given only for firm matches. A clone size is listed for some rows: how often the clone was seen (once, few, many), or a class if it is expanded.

CASSFHRGGNTEAFF TGTGCCAGCAGCTTCCACAGGGGTGGGAACACTGAAGCTTTCTTT TRBD1 TRBJ1-1 TRBV5-6 .
CASSPISLSSSTGANTEAFF TGTGCCAGCAGCCCCATCAGTCTCTCCAGCTCCACAGGGGCGAACACTGAAGCTTTCTTT TRBD1 TRBJ1-1 TRBV7-9 .
CASSPLYRGPFSNTEAFF TGTGCCAGCAGTCCCCTTTATCGGGGGCCCTTCTCGAACACTGAAGCTTTCTTT . TRBJ1-1 TRBV28 .
CASSPGGVRAQYF TGTGCCAGCAGCCCCGGGGGGGTTAGGGCCCAGTACTTC TRBD2 TRBJ2-5 TRBV7-2 .
CASSLVGGGSYNSPLHF TGTGCCAGCAGCTTAGTGGGAGGGGGGTCCTATAATTCACCCCTCCACTTT . TRBJ1-6 TRBV7-8 .
CSASWGQANTEAFF TGCAGTGCTAGTTGGGGGCAGGCGAACACTGAAGCTTTCTTT . TRBJ1-1 TRBV20-1 few
CASSPHTDTQYF TGCGCCAGCAGCCCTCACACAGATACGCAGTATTTT . TRBJ2-3 TRBV5-1 .
CASSLPGFMNTEAFF TGTGCCAGCAGCCTGCCGGGGTTTATGAACACTGAAGCTTTCTTT . TRBJ1-1 TRBV7-2 .
CSAGQGARTDTQYF TGCAGTGCCGGACAGGGGGCGCGGACAGATACGCAGTATTTT TRBD1 TRBJ2-3 TRBV20-1 .
CSARGDQPQHF TGCAGTGCTAGGGGTGATCAGCCCCAGCATTTT . TRBJ1-5 TRBV20-1 .
CSVEYLGETQYF TGCAGCGTCGAATATTTGGGGGAGACCCAGTACTTC . TRBJ2-5 TRBV29-1 .
CASSFQGPYEQYF TGTGCCAGCAGCTTCCAGGGACCCTACGAGCAGTACTTC . TRBJ2-7 TRBV7-8 many
CATRTGGMDTIYF TGTGCCACTCGGACAGGGGGAATGGACACCATATATTTT TRBD1 TRBJ1-3 TRBV10-3 .
CASSFPQGHWAYGYTF TGTGCCAGCAGCTTTCCGCAGGGCCACTGGGCTTATGGCTACACCTTC . TRBJ1-2 TRBV7-8 .
CASSFPGQGVSYTF TGTGCCAGCAGCTTTCCGGGACAGGGGGTGAGCTACACCTTC TRBD1 TRBJ1-2 TRBV3-1 few
CSASGDRYQPQHF TGCAGTGCTAGCGGGGACCGTTATCAGCCCCAGCATTTT . TRBJ1-5 TRBV20-1 .
CASSLGPGEGNEQFF TGTGCCAGCAGCTTAGGACCGGGGGAGGGGAATGAGCAGTTCTTC TRBD2 TRBJ2-1 TRBV7-6 .
CASSQLRGGRNEQFF TGCGCCAGCAGCCAGCTTCGGGGGGGCCGGAATGAGCAGTTCTTC TRBD2 TRBJ2-1 TRBV4-1 .
CASSFSDGEKLFF TGTGCCAGCAGCTTTAGTGATGGTGAAAAACTGTTTTTT . TRBJ1-4 TRBV11-2 .
CAWEWAGIINYGYTF TGTGCCTGGGAATGGGCGGGTATTATTAACTATGGCTACACCTTC . TRBJ1-2 TRBV30 few
CSARRGARVNTEAFF TGCAGTGCCCGAAGGGGGGCTAGGGTGAACACTGAAGCTTTCTTT . TRBJ1-1 TRBV20-1 many
CASSLAASEGGELFF TGTGCCAGCAGCTTAGCGGCCAGCGAAGGCGGGGAGCTGTTTTTT . TRBJ2-2 TRBV7-2 many